This TCR beta chain was identified during a study of tissue T cells after allogeneic stem cell transplantation. General study points: The patient cohort was small and clinically heterogeneous, with limited sampling depth. Motif-based clustering found tissue-specific repertoire signatures shared across patients, though few clones were shared.

As to time point: mouse harvest day 7 after allogeneic transplant. Each mouse received 10^7 T-cell-depleted marrow cells plus 10^6 splenic CD5+ T cells by tail vein. Tissues came from B6→BALB/c major-mismatch GVHD mice at day 7 or 14. TCRbeta CDR3 was sequenced at survey depth with template counts. Generated by immunoSEQ multiplex PCR, the TCRdb table keeps only in-frame clones and is missing some. The sample lists roughly 1,800 clones, about half occurring once. This CDR3 spans 14 amino acids. Germline-derived CDR1 and CDR2 are NSHNY and SYGAGN. J gave up 6 bases and V 3 bases, and 6 bases lay outside the gene matches. This clone was detected a few times. Its antigen is still unknown. Gene names are mouse gene names. The read ends 1 residue early relative to the CDR3; the germline J gene fills the gap.

This rearrangement joins TRBV13-1 to TRBJ2-5, with 8 nucleotides matching TRBD1. Source material: spleen. The receptor was isolated from a female BALB/c mouse given C57BL/6 T cells with graft-versus-host disease after an allogeneic hematopoietic cell transplant. Incomplete CDR3 DNA: TGTGCCAGCAGTGGACAGGGGATGGGGGACACCCAGTAC. Translation: CASSGQGMGDTQY. The CDR3 as a whole reads CASSGQGMGDTQYF.